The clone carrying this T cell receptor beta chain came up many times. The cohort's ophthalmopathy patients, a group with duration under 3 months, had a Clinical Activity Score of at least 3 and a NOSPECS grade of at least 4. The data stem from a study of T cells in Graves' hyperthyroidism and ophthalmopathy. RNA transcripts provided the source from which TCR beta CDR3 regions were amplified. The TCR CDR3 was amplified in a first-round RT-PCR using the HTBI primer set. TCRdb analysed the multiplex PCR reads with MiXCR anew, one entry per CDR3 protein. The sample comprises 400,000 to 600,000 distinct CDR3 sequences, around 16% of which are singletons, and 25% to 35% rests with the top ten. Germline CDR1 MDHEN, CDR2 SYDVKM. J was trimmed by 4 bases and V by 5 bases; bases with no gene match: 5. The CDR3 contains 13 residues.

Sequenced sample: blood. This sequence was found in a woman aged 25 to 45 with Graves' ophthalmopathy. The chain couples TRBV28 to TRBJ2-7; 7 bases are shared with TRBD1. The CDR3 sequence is CASSRQGWYEQYF. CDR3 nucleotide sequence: TGTGCCAGCAGTCGACAGGGTTGGTACGAGCAGTACTTC.